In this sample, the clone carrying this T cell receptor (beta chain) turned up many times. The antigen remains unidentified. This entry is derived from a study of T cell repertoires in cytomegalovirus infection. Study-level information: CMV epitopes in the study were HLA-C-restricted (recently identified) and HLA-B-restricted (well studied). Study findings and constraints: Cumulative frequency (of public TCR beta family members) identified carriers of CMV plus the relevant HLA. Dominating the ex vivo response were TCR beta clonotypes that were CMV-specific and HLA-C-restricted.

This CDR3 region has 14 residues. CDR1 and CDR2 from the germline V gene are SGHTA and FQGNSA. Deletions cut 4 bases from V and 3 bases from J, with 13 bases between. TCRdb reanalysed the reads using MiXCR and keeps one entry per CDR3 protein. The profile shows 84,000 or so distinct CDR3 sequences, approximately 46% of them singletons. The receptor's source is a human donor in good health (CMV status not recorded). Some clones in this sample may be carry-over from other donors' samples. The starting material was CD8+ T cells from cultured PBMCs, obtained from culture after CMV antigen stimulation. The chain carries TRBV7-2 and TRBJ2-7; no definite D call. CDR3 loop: CASSWNTLDYEQYF. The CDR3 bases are TGTGCCAGCAGCTGGAACACCCTTGACTACGAGCAGTACTTC.